The 10 T cell receptor beta chains in this list originate from one sample, sequenced in a study of monozygotic twins with inflammatory bowel disease. TCRdb processed the 5' RACE reads again and assigns one entry to each CDR3 protein, with no DNA. The sample totals some 160,000 distinct CDR3 sequences. The sequencing input was blood. These receptors were collected from a human donor with ulcerative colitis or Crohn's disease, or a healthy co-twin of an affected twin (not recorded which).

The chain is built from TRBV7-2 and TRBJ1-1. Germline CDR1 reads SGHTA; CDR2 reads FQGNSA. The CDR3 length is 14 residues. The chain's CDR3 is CASSLLVGNTEAFF.

The chain recombines TRBV7-2 with TRBJ1-5. This CDR3 is built from 13 residues. Germline assignment: CDR1 SGHTA and CDR2 FQGNSA. The CDR3 here is CASSSAVNQPQHF.

The chain recombines TRBV20-1 with TRBJ1-2. The CDR3 covers 13 residues. Per the germline V gene, CDR1 is DFQATT and CDR2 is SNEGSKA (reference sequence). The CDR3 is CSASSLIEYGYTF.

The chain uses TRBV6-5 and TRBJ1-2; without DNA, the TCRdb call of TRBD1 cannot be checked. Germline V gives CDR1 MNHEY, CDR2 SVGAGI. CDR3 size: 14 residues. The CDR3 sequence: CASSLGDRFYGYTF.

V and J are TRBV5-1 and TRBJ2-7; the TCRdb call, TRBD2, lacks DNA for checking. This CDR3 comprises 15 residues. Germline loops: CDR1 SGHRS, CDR2 YFSETQ. This CDR3 reads CASSESREFPYEQYF.

The chain combines TRBV7-2 with TRBJ1-2; as DNA is missing, the TRBD1 call by TCRdb cannot be tested. Per germline, CDR1 SGHTA and CDR2 FQGNSA. The CDR3 is 14 amino acids. CDR3 loop: CASSSDRGDYGYTF.

The chain joins TRBV29-1 to TRBJ1-3; TCRdb picks TRBD1, but there is no DNA to check that call. CDR3 size: 13 residues. Germline V CDR1 and CDR2: SQVTM, ANQGSEA. The CDR3 here is CSAEQGTGNTIYF.

The chain links TRBV4-3 to TRBJ2-7; TCRdb's assignment of TRBD1 cannot be checked, as there is no DNA. Germline assignment: CDR1 LGHNA and CDR2 YSLEER. The CDR3 is made up of 16 amino acids. CDR3 sequence: CASSQDFGGRGYEQYF.

The J gene is TRBJ1-1, the V gene TRBV28; TCRdb's assignment of TRBD1 cannot be checked, as there is no DNA. Germline CDR1 is MDHEN and CDR2 is SYDVKM. The CDR3 is made up of 15 amino acids. The CDR3 spells CASSLGGARVTEAFF.

The CDR3 loop reads CASSYVAYEQYF. V gene TRBV6-2 or TRBV6-3 combines with J gene TRBJ2-7. CDR1 is MNHEY, CDR2 SVGEGT, per germline. The CDR3 is 12 residues long.